Detailed here is one TCR beta chain. Its antigen remains unidentified. What was amplified from RNA transcripts were TCR beta CDR3 regions. HTBI primers drove first-round RT-PCR of the TCR CDR3. Via MiXCR, TCRdb re-called the multiplex PCR reads, giving one row per CDR3 protein. The profile shows hundreds of thousands of distinct CDR3 sequences, around 20% of them singletons. The data are from a study of T cells in Graves' hyperthyroidism and ophthalmopathy. Study-wide background: Peripheral blood was taken when the disease was first diagnosed, before any treatment began. Study findings and constraints: Researchers found most expanded thyroid clonotypes above 0.001 in blood as well.

The CDR3 totals 15 residues. V lost 3 bases, J lost 5 bases, and 13 bases lay in between. Germline lookup yields CDR1 SGHTA and CDR2 FQGNSA. Material: blood. The chain joins TRBV7-2 to TRBJ2-2, with D perhaps assigned TRBD1 or TRBD2 (5 bases each). This receptor was obtained from a man aged 35-49 years with Graves' hyperthyroidism. The CDR3 is CASSFRDLGTGELFF. CDR3 nucleotide sequence: TGTGCCAGCAGCTTTCGGGACCTGGGGACCGGGGAGCTGTTTTTT.